The 23 T cell receptor beta chains below come from one sample, sequenced in a study of T-cell memory formation after mild COVID-19. Each CDR3 protein is one row after TCRdb ran MiXCR on the 5' RACE reads. In the table there are just under 150,000 distinct CDR3 sequences, 6% of which are singletons. The specimen was PBMCs or a T cell subset sorted from them (not recorded which). Receptors were obtained from an adult woman who had mild COVID-19 (a few samples of this study predate the infection). Cell type and time point are not known.

At least ten counts were recorded for this clonotype. This rearrangement joins TRBV6-5 to TRBJ2-7; TRBD1 matches 12 bases. The V gene end was trimmed by 2 bases and the J gene end by 4 bases; junction bases not matched to a gene: 6. CDR3 length: 16 residues. CDR1 MNHEY and CDR2 SVGAGI come from the germline V gene. The CDR3 DNA reads as TGTGCCAGCAGTTACGAATTGGGACAGGGGGCATACGAGCAGTACTTC. It specifies CASSYELGQGAYEQYF.

In this sample, this clonotype turned up many times. The chain carries TRBV12-3 or TRBV12-4 and TRBJ2-7, with D maybe TRBD2 (5 bases). V was trimmed by 3 bases and J by 3 bases, leaving 15 bases between them. The CDR3 has 15 amino acids. The CDR3 bases are TGTGCCAGCAGTTTTTGGGGAAACGAGGGCTACGAGCAGTACTTC. It translates to CASSFWGNEGYEQYF.

The sample holds a few counts of this clonotype. V and J are TRBV25-1 and TRBJ1-5, with a weak D call TRBD1 (6 bases). Per germline, CDR1 MGHDK and CDR2 SYGVNS. The ends were cut back, 1 base at V and 4 bases at J, with 11 bases in the middle. The length of the CDR3 is 15 residues. CDR3 nucleotides: TGTGCCAGCAGTGAATCCGGACAGAGTAATCAGCCCCAGCATTTT. It translates to CASSESGQSNQPQHF. Combining the CDR3 with reference TRBV25-1 and TRBJ1-5 gives the whole variable domain EADIYQTPRYLVIGTGKKITLECSQTMGHDKMYWYQQDPGMELHLIHYSYGVNSTEKGDLSSESTVSRIRTEHFPLTLESARPSHTSQYLCASSESGQSNQPQHFGDGTRLSIL.

This chain uses TRBV4-3 with TRBJ1-1; no definite D call. V was shortened by 0 bases and J by 1 base, with 6 bases between the two germline ends. This CDR3 contains 14 residues. The germline gives CDR1 LGHNA, CDR2 YSLEER. This chain's CDR3 is CASSQDRTNTEAFF. The CDR3 DNA follows: TGCGCCAGCAGCCAAGATAGAACGAACACTGAAGCTTTCTTT.

The rearrangement joins TRBV10-3 to TRBJ2-7; no reliable D call. The CDR3 has 12 amino acids. Trimming stripped 0 bases from V and 6 bases from J, with 6 bases between. CDR1 and CDR2 (germline): ENHRY, SYGVKD. CDR3 loop: CAISESNSEQYF. The DNA of the CDR3 is TGTGCCATCAGTGAGTCGAATAGCGAGCAGTACTTC.

This clonotype was observed a few times. This chain links TRBV5-4 with TRBJ1-2; the D is unclear. Per the germline V gene, CDR1 is SGHNT and CDR2 is YYREEE (reference sequence). The CDR3 is 15 residues long. V lost 0 bases and J lost 6, with 15 bases in between. In nucleotides, the CDR3 is TGTGCCAGCAGCTTGGGGACGTTAACCCGGGATGGCTACACCTTC. Translated, it gives CASSLGTLTRDGYTF.

V and J are TRBV5-1 and TRBJ2-2, with D unclear. V lost 0 bases and J lost 3, with 6 bases in between. The CDR3 totals 14 residues. Germline assignment: CDR1 SGHRS and CDR2 YFSETQ. CDR3 in amino acids: CASSLGVDTGELFF. DNA for the CDR3: TGCGCCAGCAGCTTGGGAGTAGACACCGGGGAGCTGTTTTTT.

In this sample, this clonotype turned up many times. The V and J genes are TRBV10-3 and TRBJ2-1; possibly TRBD1 or TRBD2 for D (5 bases each). The germline gives CDR1 ENHRY, CDR2 SYGVKD. Trimming cost V 4 bases and J 8 bases, with 6 bases left between them. CDR3 length equals 11 residues. The CDR3 protein is CAISGGDEQFF. CDR3 sequence (DNA): TGTGCCATCAGTGGAGGGGATGAGCAGTTCTTC.

The V and J genes are TRBV7-2 and TRBJ2-7; no definite D call. The CDR3 is 15 residues long. The V gene lost 5 bases and the J gene lost 2 bases, with 16 bases spanning the gap. Germline V gene lookup returns CDR1 SGHTA and CDR2 FQGNSA. CDR3 residues: CASSLRTAPTYEQYF. Here the CDR3 DNA reads TGTGCCAGCAGCCTTCGGACGGCCCCAACCTACGAGCAGTACTTC.

The sample holds many counts of this clonotype. The rearrangement uses TRBV24-1 and TRBJ2-1; 15 bases fit TRBD2. CDR3 length: 20 residues. CDR1 and CDR2 from the germline V gene are KGHDR and SFDVKD. J lost 3 bases, V lost 3 bases, and 11 bases had no gene match. In DNA form, the CDR3 reads TGTGCCACCAGTGATCGTGCCGGGACTAGCGGGAGGAGGGTCTACAATGAGCAGTTCTTC. Encoded protein: CATSDRAGTSGRRVYNEQFF.

There are a few counts of this clonotype. The chain links TRBV4-1 to TRBJ2-6, with unresolved D. With 0 bases removed from V and 0 bases from J, the gap between germline ends came to 6 bases. In germline, CDR1 is MGHRA, CDR2 YSYEKL. The length of the CDR3 is 16 residues. For the CDR3, the DNA is TGCGCCAGCAGCCAAGAGCGACACTCTGGGGCCAACGTCCTGACTTTC. It encodes CASSQERHSGANVLTF.

The sample holds many counts of this clonotype. The chain links TRBV5-6 to TRBJ2-7, with D tentatively TRBD1 (7 bases). Trimming pared 9 bases from V and 6 bases from J, leaving 13 bases between. The CDR3 contains 11 residues. Looked up from germline, CDR1 is SGHDT and CDR2 is YYEEEE. The CDR3 nucleotides are TGTGCCACCAGGGGGGAAGGCGAGCAGTACTTC. Amino acids: CATRGEGEQYF.

On this clonotype: A read error may account for a junction end that differs from germline. V is TRBV5-1 and J is TRBJ2-2; TRBD2 matches 9 bases. This CDR3 has 19 amino acids. From germline, CDR1 is SGHRS and CDR2 YFSETQ. The CDR3 reads CASSLSPRGGARLPGELFF. DNA of the CDR3: TGCGCCAGTAGCTTGAGCCCCCGCGGGGGGGCCCGCTTGCCCGGGGAGCTGTTTTTT.

The J gene is TRBJ1-1, the V gene TRBV30, with 7 bases fitting TRBD1. The junction had 7 bases not matched to a gene; V was cut back by 2 bases and J by 4 bases. The CDR3 is made up of 14 amino acids. In germline, CDR1 is GTSNPN, CDR2 SVGIG (reference sequence). Here the CDR3 reads CAWSPTGQITEAFF. The CDR3 coding sequence is TGTGCCTGGAGTCCCACGGGACAGATCACTGAAGCTTTCTTT.

The chain recombines TRBV7-8 with TRBJ2-5, with no clear D. The CDR3 has 14 amino acids. V lost 5 bases, J lost 0 bases, and 10 bases lay in between. Germline V gene sequence: CDR1 SGHVS, CDR2 FQNEAQ. The DNA of the CDR3 is TGTGCCAGCAGCGTACCCAGGTACCAAGAGACCCAGTACTTC. Translating gives CASSVPRYQETQYF. Full variable domain (missing parts from reference TRBV7-8 and TRBJ2-5): GAGVSQSPRYKVAKRGQDVALRCDPISGHVSLFWYQQALGQGPEFLTYFQNEAQLDKSGLPSDRFFAERPEGSVSTLKIQRTQQEDSAVYLCASSVPRYQETQYFGPGTRLLVL.

This sequence joins TRBV6-2 or TRBV6-3 and TRBJ2-3; no clear D. The germline V gene encodes CDR1 MNHEY and CDR2 SVGEGT. V lost 7 bases, J lost 2 bases, and 16 bases lay in between. The CDR3 sequence is 15 residues long. CDR3 nucleotide sequence: TGTGCCAGCACCCTCTCGGACCGACCCACAGATACGCAGTATTTT. Translating it yields CASTLSDRPTDTQYF.

In its sample, this clonotype was seen a few times. The chain has TRBV21-1 and TRBJ2-3; TRBD1, as called in the table, went unchecked against the DNA. TRBV21-1 constitutes a pseudogene. The CDR3 consists of 18 residues. The CDR3 region is CASSILRDITPSTDTQYF. In DNA, the CDR3 is TGTGCCAGCAGCATCCTGCGGGACATCACCCCTAGCACAGATACGCAGTATTTT.

This clonotype was seen ten or more times. The gene calls are TRBV6-5 and TRBJ2-1; a possible D gene is TRBD2 (5 bases). V was clipped by 4 bases and J by 9 bases, with 16 bases between them. There are 14 residues in the CDR3. Per the germline V gene, CDR1 is MNHEY and CDR2 is SVGAGI. CDR3: CASSSYQSGGEQFF. The CDR3 bases are TGTGCCAGCAGTTCTTACCAATCTGGAGGTGAGCAGTTCTTC.

The CDR3 here is CASNDWATNEKLFF. The DNA of the CDR3 is TGTGCCAGCAATGATTGGGCAACTAATGAAAAACTGTTTTTT. The chain joins TRBV12-3 or TRBV12-4 to TRBJ1-4; D uncertain. CDR3 length equals 14 residues. The V gene lost 7 bases and the J gene lost 0 bases, with 9 bases spanning the gap.

The gene calls are TRBV11-2 and TRBJ2-7, with 10 nucleotides matching TRBD1. Trimming removed 4 bases from V and 3 bases from J; junction bases left unmatched: 3. The CDR3 is 14 amino acids. Germline loops: CDR1 SGHAT, CDR2 FQNNGV. CDR3 in amino acids: CASSYWTGGYEQYF. CDR3 DNA sequence: TGTGCCAGCAGCTATTGGACAGGGGGCTACGAGCAGTACTTC. Together with reference TRBV11-2 and TRBJ2-7, the CDR3 gives the full variable domain: EAGVAQSPRYKIIEKRQSVAFWCNPISGHATLYWYQQILGQGPKLLIQFQNNGVVDDSQLPKDRFSAERLKGVDSTLKIQPAKLEDSAVYLCASSYWTGGYEQYFGPGTRLTVT.

At least ten counts were recorded for this clonotype. V is TRBV27 and J is TRBJ2-2; D tentatively reads TRBD1 or TRBD2 (6 bases each). Germline V gene sequence: CDR1 MNHEY, CDR2 SMNVEV (reference sequence). The CDR3 extends over 15 amino acids. V was clipped by 8 bases and J by 5 bases, with 18 bases between them. The CDR3 loop is CASRRGRGATGELFF. For the CDR3, the DNA is TGTGCCAGCCGCCGGGGGCGGGGCGCGACCGGGGAGCTGTTTTTT.

The chain employs TRBV4-1 and TRBJ2-1, with 13 bases fitting TRBD2. V gave up 4 bases and J gave up 8 bases; unmatched junction bases: 8. The CDR3 covers 16 residues. CDR1 MGHRA and CDR2 YSYEKL come from the germline V gene. The CDR3 sequence is CASSLLTSGGAYEQFF. Written as DNA, the CDR3 is TGCGCCAGCAGCCTTCTAACTAGCGGGGGGGCCTATGAGCAGTTCTTC.

The J gene is TRBJ2-7, the V gene TRBV7-2; TRBD2 matches 7 bases. The CDR3 length is 16 residues. From germline, CDR1 is SGHTA and CDR2 FQGNSA. V dropped 5 bases and J dropped 7; count of bases not matched to a gene: 17. DNA of the CDR3: TGTGCCAGCAGCCAAATCGCGGCCAAGGGAGGGGTGGAGCAGTACTTC. Translated, it gives CASSQIAAKGGVEQYF.